In this sample, the clone carrying this T cell receptor beta chain turned up many times. Its antigen is currently unknown. As part of library construction, unique molecular identifiers were attached to individual cDNA molecules. Each CDR3 protein is one row after TCRdb ran MiXCR on the 5' RACE reads. The sample yields about 43,000 distinct CDR3 sequences, 11% seen once. Losses at the gene ends were 3 bases for V and 7 bases for J; bases not matched to a gene: 9. Germline lookup yields CDR1 SGHAT and CDR2 FQNNGV. The CDR3 spans 14 residues. This sample was included in a study of early T cells in non-severe SARS-CoV-2 infection. Study overall: Alpha and beta chains were unpaired, from unsorted whole-blood bulk RNA. Study-level results: VDJdb matching skewed toward anti-spike CD8 responses, missing private and CD4 specificities.

Sequencing was carried out using whole blood. The source is an adult who was a healthcare worker with PCR-confirmed SARS-CoV-2 infection or an uninfected control (not recorded which). V usage is TRBV11-2 and J usage is TRBJ2-7; 7 nucleotides agree with TRBD1. The CDR3 DNA sequence: TGTGCCAGCAGCTTTGGACAGGCAATTTGGGAGCAGTACTTC. Translated: CASSFGQAIWEQYF.